The 13 T cell receptor beta chains listed next were all sequenced from one sample in a study of CD8+ T cells in alopecia areata. Documented treatment: oral pan-JAK inhibitor, 5-10 mg twice daily. After isolation, RNA underwent reverse transcription to generate cDNA as the sequencing template. Libraries were prepared by immunoSEQ multiplex PCR; TCRdb keeps only in-frame clonotypes and omits some of them. The data hold 100,000 to 150,000 clones, with under 65% observed a single time. This sample comprised CD4+ T cells sorted from blood, obtained at week 4, from a patient treated with tofacitinib. The receptors here all came from a human donor with alopecia areata.

The chain recombines TRBV19 with TRBJ2-5, with D unresolved. The germline V gene encodes CDR1 LNHDA and CDR2 SQIVND (reference sequence). The CDR3 has 13 amino acids. The ends were cut back, 4 bases at V and 1 base at J, with 7 bases in the middle. The CDR3 DNA follows: TGTGCCAGTAGTACGGACCTCCAAGAGACCCAGTACTTC. Protein product: CASSTDLQETQYF. Using reference TRBV19 and TRBJ2-5 for the parts outside the CDR3, the full variable domain is DGGITQSPKYLFRKEGQNVTLSCEQNLNHDAMYWYRQDPGQGLRLIYYSQIVNDFQKGDIAEGYSVSREKKESFPLTVTSAQKNPTAFYLCASSTDLQETQYFGPGTRLLVL.

This clone has a single count. The chain links TRBV4-1 to TRBJ2-3; the D gene could be TRBD1 or TRBD2 (5 bases each). V was trimmed by 3 bases and J by 0 bases, leaving 16 bases between them. This CDR3 has 17 residues. Germline V CDR1 and CDR2: MGHRA, YSYEKL. CDR3 loop: CASSHASRGGSTDTQYF. The CDR3, as DNA: TGCGCCAGCAGCCACGCATCCCGGGGCGGGAGCACAGATACGCAGTATTTT.

The genes are TRBV30 and TRBJ2-1, with a possible D match to TRBD2 (5 bases). CDR1 is GTSNPN, CDR2 SVGIG, per germline (reference sequence). The CDR3 sequence is 13 residues long. Trimming took 4 bases from V and 8 from J, leaving 15 bases between them. Here the CDR3 reads CAWIRTGRDEQFF. In DNA, the CDR3 is TGTGCCTGGATCAGGACTGGTAGGGATGAGCAGTTCTTC.

This clone has only a few counts. Mismatch with germline at one junction end may stem from a read error. The genes are TRBV18 and TRBJ2-5; D remains unclear. The CDR3 is 14 residues long. Germline V gene data show CDR1 as KGHSH and CDR2 as LQKENI. The CDR3 reads CASSAPGPQEAQYF. The CDR3 nucleotides are TGTGCCAGCTCAGCTCCGGGCCCGCAAGAGGCCCAGTACTTC.

This chain joins TRBV4-1 and TRBJ2-7; tentative D call: TRBD1 (5 bases). CDR1 is MGHRA and CDR2 is YSYEKL in the germline V gene. The CDR3 runs 14 residues. V was cut by 4 bases and J by 0 bases, with 10 bases left in between. Written as DNA, the CDR3 is TGCGCCAGCAGCCCACTGACAGACTCCTACGAGCAGTACTTC. Its protein product is CASSPLTDSYEQYF.

The chain uses TRBV14 and TRBJ1-1, with D unclear. The CDR3 is made up of 14 amino acids. Deletions cut 0 bases from V and 11 bases from J, with 16 bases between. Germline CDR1 is SGHDN and CDR2 is FVKESK. This CDR3 reads CASSQDWFEAQAFF. DNA of the CDR3: TGTGCCAGCAGCCAAGATTGGTTCGAGGCCCAGGCTTTCTTT.

The rearrangement links TRBV5-1 to TRBJ2-3; a weak D match, TRBD2 (5 bases). V was shortened by 4 bases and J by 5 bases, with 17 bases between the two germline ends. CDR1 and CDR2 from the germline V gene are SGHRS and YFSETQ. The CDR3 consists of 15 residues. The CDR3 DNA follows: TGCGCCAGCAGCGAATTGGCTTCCGCGGGAGATACGCAGTATTTT. Its protein product is CASSELASAGDTQYF.

The CDR3 DNA is TGCAGCGTTGATGGGCAGGCCGGCACAGATACGCAGTATTTT. It specifies CSVDGQAGTDTQYF. V usage is TRBV29-1 and J usage is TRBJ2-3; D gene ambiguous. Germline CDR1 SQVTM, CDR2 ANQGSEA. The CDR3 runs 14 residues. V was clipped by 3 bases and J by 1 base, with 11 bases between them.

The rearrangement links TRBV28 to TRBJ2-7; D gene uncertain. The V and J ends lost 2 bases and 4 bases respectively, with 6 bases between them. Germline V gives CDR1 MDHEN, CDR2 SYDVKM. The CDR3 has 12 amino acids. The CDR3 coding sequence is TGTGCCAGCAGTTTAATGGCTTACGAGCAGTACTTC. This encodes CASSLMAYEQYF.

This clone has more than one count but fewer than ten. The J gene is TRBJ1-4, the V gene TRBV29-1; D gene ambiguous. CDR3 length: 12 residues. CDR1 is SQVTM, CDR2 ANQGSEA, per germline. V lost 4 bases, J lost 6 bases, and 9 bases lay in between. The CDR3 bases are TGCAGCGTTGCTAGGACCGATGAAAAACTGTTTTTT. Translation: CSVARTDEKLFF.

The rearrangement uses TRBV25-1 and TRBJ1-1; no definite D call. The CDR3 is made up of 12 amino acids. Deletions cut 3 bases from V and 4 bases from J, with 6 bases between. Per the germline V gene, CDR1 is MGHDK and CDR2 is SYGVNS. The CDR3 loop is CASSDVGTEAFF. For the CDR3, the DNA is TGTGCCAGCAGTGACGTGGGCACTGAAGCTTTCTTT.

The chain joins TRBV10-3 to TRBJ2-1, with 11 bases lining up with TRBD2. The CDR3 contains 16 residues. The V segment lost 2 bases and the J segment 0 bases; nucleotides outside the gene matches: 0. Germline V gives CDR1 ENHRY, CDR2 SYGVKD. CDR3 protein: CAISETSGSSYNEQFF. For the CDR3, the DNA is TGTGCCATCAGTGAGACTAGCGGGAGCTCCTACAATGAGCAGTTCTTC.

J is TRBJ2-5 and V is TRBV7-3; TRBD2 agrees at 9 bases. The germline CDR1 and CDR2 sequences are SGHTA and FQGTGA. The CDR3 runs to 14 residues. Trimming took 6 bases from V and 4 from J; bases not matched to a gene: 6. CDR3 nucleotide sequence: TGTGCCAGCAGTTCCGGGACTAGCAGAGAGACCCAGTACTTC. This gives the protein CASSSGTSRETQYF.